Below are 27 T cell receptor beta chains sequenced from a single sample in a study of blood T cell repertoires in COVID-19. The method was immunoSEQ multiplex PCR; TCRdb's version includes in-frame clones alone and lacks a portion of them. The table shows about half a million clones, with over 75% occurring only once. The sequenced sample consisted of peripheral blood. Every receptor here comes from a human donor in a cohort sampled during active COVID-19.

CDR3 sequence reads: CSASGGLAGDYEQYF. The CDR3 DNA follows: TGCAGTGCTAGTGGGGGACTAGCGGGAGACTACGAGCAGTACTTC. The V gene is TRBV20-1, the J gene TRBJ2-7; 14 nucleotides agree with TRBD2. Germline CDR1 is DFQATT and CDR2 is SNEGSKA (reference sequence). There are 15 residues in the CDR3. V lost 3 bases and J lost 3; bases outside the gene matches: 4.

V usage is TRBV4-3 and J usage is TRBJ2-1; 7 bases fit TRBD1. Germline V lookup: CDR1 LGHNA, CDR2 YSLEER. J was trimmed by 8 bases and V by 0 bases; bases with no gene match: 16. CDR3 size: 18 residues. The CDR3 DNA follows: TGCGCCAGCAGCCAAGATCGGGTCAGGGACAGTGGGGTGGATGAGCAGTTCTTC. It is translated as CASSQDRVRDSGVDEQFF.

The chain joins TRBV7-9 to TRBJ2-1, with 8 bases identical to TRBD1. The CDR3 covers 17 residues. CDR1 and CDR2 from the germline V gene are SEHNR and FQNEAQ (reference sequence). V was pared by 5 bases and J by 8 bases, with 17 bases of the junction left unmatched. Written as DNA, the CDR3 is TGTGCCAGCAGCGCAGCCTTACGGGACAGGAGACTTCATGAGCAGTTCTTC. This codes for CASSAALRDRRLHEQFF.

The chain has TRBV24-1 and TRBJ2-2; D unclear. CDR1 and CDR2 from the germline V gene are KGHDR and SFDVKD. This CDR3 is built from 11 residues. V lost 5 bases and J lost 8, with 5 bases in between. DNA of the CDR3: TGTGCCACCAGTGTCGGGGGGGAGCTGTTTTTT. Translated, it gives CATSVGGELFF.

The chain is built from TRBV6-2 or TRBV6-3 and TRBJ1-2; D not certain. Trimming left V 2 bases short and J 3 bases short, with 13 bases between. This CDR3 spans 15 amino acids. Germline V gives CDR1 MNHEY, CDR2 SVGEGT. CDR3 nucleotides: TGTGCCAGCAGTTACCCGTTTCGCGGGGACTATGGCTACACCTTC. Amino acid sequence: CASSYPFRGDYGYTF.

The CDR3 loop is CAWRGQGANSPLHF. The CDR3 DNA is TGTGCCTGGAGAGGACAGGGGGCAAATTCACCCCTCCACTTT. V usage is TRBV30 and J usage is TRBJ1-6; 11 nucleotides match TRBD1. The CDR3 runs 14 residues. The germline CDR1 and CDR2 sequences are GTSNPN and SVGIG (reference sequence). V trimming: 3 bases; J trimming: 7 bases; junction bases outside the gene matches: 2.

The rearrangement uses TRBV10-3 and TRBJ2-1; 10 bases line up with TRBD2. V shed 0 bases and J 8 bases; nucleotides not matched to a gene: 4. Germline V CDR1 and CDR2: ENHRY, SYGVKD. This CDR3 region has 15 residues. CDR3 loop: CAISESTSGIYEQFF. CDR3 coding DNA: TGTGCCATCAGTGAGTCAACTAGCGGGATTTATGAGCAGTTCTTC.

This chain uses TRBV28 with TRBJ1-5, with 10 bases aligning to TRBD1. Germline CDR1 MDHEN, CDR2 SYDVKM. The CDR3 loop spans 16 amino acids. Germline trimming cut 5 bases from V and 1 base from J; bases unmatched to any gene: 5. CDR3 amino acids: CASSRGQGTSNQPQHF. The CDR3, as DNA: TGTGCCAGCAGTCGGGGACAGGGGACAAGCAATCAGCCCCAGCATTTT.

CDR3 DNA: TGTGCCAGCTCACTTGTCGCAGGGATGGACACTGAAGCTTTCTTT. Translated, it gives CASSLVAGMDTEAFF. This sequence joins TRBV18 and TRBJ1-1; tentatively, D is TRBD1 (5 bases). Germline values: CDR1 KGHSH, CDR2 LQKENI. This CDR3 has 15 amino acids. V lost 4 bases, J lost 3 bases, and 15 bases lay in between.

This clone was recorded only once. The chain combines TRBV9 with TRBJ2-1, with 13 bases lining up with TRBD2. CDR3 length: 21 residues. Germline V gives CDR1 SGDLS, CDR2 YYNGEE. V dropped 0 bases and J dropped 0; count of bases not matched to a gene: 12. For the CDR3, the DNA is TGTGCCAGCAGCGTAGACCCGGGACTAGCGGGACCGCTACTCTCCTACAATGAGCAGTTCTTC. It translates to CASSVDPGLAGPLLSYNEQFF. The whole variable domain, remainder taken from reference TRBV9 and TRBJ2-1, is DSGVTQTPKHLITATGQRVTLRCSPRSGDLSVYWYQQSLDQGLQFLIQYYNGEERAKGNILERFSAQQFPDLHSELNLSSLELGDSALYFCASSVDPGLAGPLLSYNEQFFGPGTRLTVL.

The chain joins TRBV15 to TRBJ1-3; a possible D gene is TRBD1 (6 bases). The germline V gene encodes CDR1 LNHNV and CDR2 YYDKDF (reference sequence). The V end lost 1 base, the J end lost 4 bases, and 11 bases lay between the germline ends. This CDR3 is built from 15 residues. CDR3 sequence: CATSRVAGAGNTIYF. The DNA of the CDR3 is TGTGCCACCAGCAGAGTGGCAGGGGCAGGAAACACCATATATTTT. The complete variable domain, with remaining parts taken from reference TRBV15 and TRBJ1-3, reads DAMVIQNPRYQVTQFGKPVTLSCSQTLNHNVMYWYQQKSSQAPKLLFHYYDKDFNNEADTPDNFQSRRPNTSFCFLDIRSPGLGDTAMYLCATSRVAGAGNTIYFGEGSWLTVV.

The chain uses TRBV5-6 and TRBJ2-5; 9 nucleotides line up with TRBD1. Losses at the gene ends were 4 bases for V and 5 bases for J; bases not matched to a gene: 12. CDR3 length equals 16 residues. Germline V CDR1 and CDR2: SGHDT, YYEEEE. In DNA, the CDR3 is TGTGCCAGCAGCCTAGTAAGGGGACAGGGACGGGAGACCCAGTACTTC. Protein product: CASSLVRGQGRETQYF.

The V gene is TRBV7-2, the J gene TRBJ1-2; no clear D gene. Germline values: CDR1 SGHTA, CDR2 FQGNSA. The CDR3 is made up of 14 amino acids. Trimming pared 1 base from V and 4 bases from J, leaving 10 bases between. CDR3 sequence reads: CASSLERAGYGYTF. In DNA form, the CDR3 reads TGTGCCAGCAGCTTAGAGAGGGCGGGCTATGGCTACACCTTC.

V is TRBV13 and J is TRBJ1-3; 8 nucleotides line up with TRBD1. Germline CDR1 and CDR2: PRHDT and FYEKMQ (reference sequence). The length of the CDR3 is 13 residues. Trimming cost V 4 bases and J 8 bases; bases outside gene matches: 4. The CDR3 loop is CASSSDREDTIYF. The CDR3 DNA is TGTGCCAGCAGCTCGGACAGGGAGGACACCATATATTTT.

The chain uses TRBV12-5 and TRBJ1-6; D gene uncertain. The CDR3 has 14 residues. V was clipped by 6 bases and J by 4 bases, with 10 bases between them. Germline CDR1 LGHNT, CDR2 FRNRAP. The CDR3 DNA reads as TGTGCTAGTGGACTAACAACGTATAATTCACCCCTCCACTTT. Its translation is CASGLTTYNSPLHF. The full variable domain, in which reference TRBV12-5 and TRBJ1-6 provide the parts outside the CDR3, is DARVTQTPRHKVTEMGQEVTMRCQPILGHNTVFWYRQTMMQGLELLAYFRNRAPLDDSGMPKDRFSAEMPDATLATLKIQPSEPRDSAVYFCASGLTTYNSPLHFGNGTRLTVT.

This clone was counted only a few times. The rearrangement joins TRBV4-3 to TRBJ2-2; 10 bases match TRBD1. The CDR3 length is 16 residues. Unmatched junction bases numbered 5, after V lost 2 bases and J lost 5 bases. Germline V lookup: CDR1 LGHNA, CDR2 YSLEER. The CDR3 protein is CASSQSDRGITGELFF. For the CDR3, the DNA is TGCGCCAGCAGCCAATCGGACAGGGGGATTACCGGGGAGCTGTTTTTT.

This clone was seen once. The rearrangement links TRBV3-1 (or the pseudogene TRBV3-2) to TRBJ1-3; 8 bases fit TRBD1. V lost 0 bases and J lost 3; bases outside the gene matches: 4. Germline loops: CDR1 LGHDT, CDR2 YNNKEL (reference sequence). The CDR3 length is 16 residues. CDR3 sequence: CASSQDARGLGNTIYF. The CDR3 DNA reads TGTGCCAGCAGCCAAGACGCCAGGGGGCTTGGAAACACCATATATTTT.

About this clone: A junction end diverges from the germline sequence, so it may reflect a read error. V and J are TRBV7-7 and TRBJ2-7; 10 bases match TRBD2. Germline V gene lookup returns CDR1 SSHAT and CDR2 FNYEAQ (reference sequence). The CDR3 covers 13 residues. The DNA of the CDR3 is TGTGCTAGCAGCTTACTAGCGGGGTACGAGCAGTACTTC. Its translation: CASSLLAGYEQYF.

This chain links TRBV5-1 with TRBJ2-7, with D unclear. The CDR3 is 14 amino acids. V was cut by 2 bases and J by 2 bases, with 11 bases left in between. Looked up from germline, CDR1 is SGHRS and CDR2 is YFSETQ. The CDR3 nucleotides are TGCGCCAGCAGCTTATCCGGGTTTACCTACGAGCAGTACTTC. It yields the protein CASSLSGFTYEQYF. Looking up the rest from reference TRBV5-1 and TRBJ2-7 gives the full variable domain: KAGVTQTPRYLIKTRGQQVTLSCSPISGHRSVSWYQQTPGQGLQFLFEYFSETQRNKGNFPGRFSGRQFSNSRSEMNVSTLELGDSALYLCASSLSGFTYEQYFGPGTRLTVT.

This sequence joins TRBV19 and TRBJ2-1, with D perhaps TRBD1 (5 bases). Between the trimmed V and J ends, which lost 0 bases and 6 bases, there was a span of 15 bases. Germline V gives CDR1 LNHDA, CDR2 SQIVND (reference sequence). The CDR3 is made up of 16 amino acids. Written as DNA, the CDR3 is TGTGCCAGTAGTATAGAAGGCAGGGCTAGAAGCAATGAGCAGTTCTTC. Its protein product is CASSIEGRARSNEQFF. The entire variable domain, with the rest obtained from reference TRBV19 and TRBJ2-1, is as follows: DGGITQSPKYLFRKEGQNVTLSCEQNLNHDAMYWYRQDPGQGLRLIYYSQIVNDFQKGDIAEGYSVSREKKESFPLTVTSAQKNPTAFYLCASSIEGRARSNEQFFGPGTRLTVL.

This chain links TRBV30 with TRBJ1-4; 7 bases align to TRBD1. V dropped 1 base and J dropped 4; count of bases not matched to a gene: 6. The CDR3 is made up of 15 amino acids. Germline lookup yields CDR1 GTSNPN and CDR2 SVGIG (reference sequence). CDR3 protein: CAWSAPGQNNEKLFF. CDR3 nucleotides: TGTGCCTGGAGTGCTCCGGGACAGAATAATGAAAAACTGTTTTTT. Supplemented by reference TRBV30 and TRBJ1-4, the full variable domain reads SQTIHQWPATLVQPVGSPLSLECTVEGTSNPNLYWYRQAAGRGLQLLFYSVGIGQISSEVPQNLSASRPQDRQFILSSKKLLLSDSGFYLCAWSAPGQNNEKLFFGSGTQLSVL.

In the case of this clone: The same CDR3 arises from other DNA sequences in this sample as well. In DNA form, the CDR3 reads TGTGCCAGCAGTTACTCGGCCGGAGGCTACGGCTACACCTTC. Translation: CASSYSAGGYGYTF. This rearrangement joins TRBV6-5 to TRBJ1-2; D unclear. Trimming removed 0 bases at V and 8 bases at J, with 13 bases between. The CDR3 is 14 amino acids. In germline, CDR1 is MNHEY, CDR2 SVGAGI.

The V call is TRBV9, the J call TRBJ1-1; D is perhaps TRBD1 (6 bases). The germline gives CDR1 SGDLS, CDR2 YYNGEE. The CDR3 runs to 14 residues. V shed 3 bases and J shed 0 bases, with 9 bases lying between them. The CDR3 spells CASSGTVMNTEAFF. The CDR3 nucleotides are TGTGCCAGCAGCGGGACAGTTATGAACACTGAAGCTTTCTTT. The complete variable domain, with remaining parts taken from reference TRBV9 and TRBJ1-1, reads DSGVTQTPKHLITATGQRVTLRCSPRSGDLSVYWYQQSLDQGLQFLIQYYNGEERAKGNILERFSAQQFPDLHSELNLSSLELGDSALYFCASSGTVMNTEAFFGQGTRLTVV.

This clone was seen just once. The genes are TRBV7-3 and TRBJ2-5, with D uncertain. This CDR3 comprises 13 residues. Germline V gene lookup returns CDR1 SGHTA and CDR2 FQGTGA. The V end lost 0 bases, the J end lost 2 bases, and 4 bases lay between the germline ends. CDR3 sequence: CASSLTLQETQYF. DNA of the CDR3: TGTGCCAGCAGCTTAACACTGCAAGAGACCCAGTACTTC. The full variable domain, in which reference TRBV7-3 and TRBJ2-5 provide the parts outside the CDR3, is GAGVSQTPSNKVTEKGKYVELRCDPISGHTALYWYRQSLGQGPEFLIYFQGTGAADDSGLPNDRFFAVRPEGSVSTLKIQRTERGDSAVYLCASSLTLQETQYFGPGTRLLVL.

The genes are TRBV14 and TRBJ2-3; tentative D call: TRBD2 (5 bases). The CDR3 totals 14 residues. Between the trimmed V and J ends, which lost 3 bases and 3 bases, there was a span of 10 bases. From germline, CDR1 is SGHDN and CDR2 FVKESK. The DNA for the CDR3 is TGTGCCAGCAGCCAGTCTAGCCGAACAGATACGCAGTATTTT. Protein product: CASSQSSRTDTQYF.

There are a few counts of this clone. V gene TRBV7-9 combines with J gene TRBJ2-1; TRBD2 aligns across 10 bases. The germline V gene encodes CDR1 SEHNR and CDR2 FQNEAQ (reference sequence). This CDR3 region has 17 residues. J was trimmed by 8 bases and V by 1 base; bases with no gene match: 11. This CDR3 reads CASSLGSTSGVGDEQFF. In DNA, the CDR3 is TGTGCCAGCAGCTTAGGCTCTACTAGCGGGGTGGGGGATGAGCAGTTCTTC. The variable domain in full, completed from reference TRBV7-9 and TRBJ2-1, reads DTGVSQNPRHKITKRGQNVTFRCDPISEHNRLYWYRQTLGQGPEFLTYFQNEAQLEKSRLLSDRFSAERPKGSFSTLEIQRTEQGDSAMYLCASSLGSTSGVGDEQFFGPGTRLTVL.

The chain carries TRBV7-9 and TRBJ1-6; TRBD1 aligns across 9 bases. This CDR3 region has 15 residues. Per germline, CDR1 SEHNR and CDR2 FQNEAQ (reference sequence). With V trimmed by 6 bases and J by 7 bases, 7 bases remained unmatched. In DNA, the CDR3 is TGTGCCAGCAGAGGATGGGACAGGGAAAATTCACCCCTCCACTTT. This gives the protein CASRGWDRENSPLHF. The whole variable domain, filled in from reference TRBV7-9 and TRBJ1-6, reads DTGVSQNPRHKITKRGQNVTFRCDPISEHNRLYWYRQTLGQGPEFLTYFQNEAQLEKSRLLSDRFSAERPKGSFSTLEIQRTEQGDSAMYLCASRGWDRENSPLHFGNGTRLTVT.